The 27 T cell receptor beta chains listed next were all sequenced from one sample in a study of CD8 T cells in ankylosing spondylitis. TCRdb reprocessed the 5' RACE reads via MiXCR and lists one record per CDR3 protein. The table shows several thousand distinct CDR3 sequences, with 8.2% occurring only once. Sequenced material: blood, either unsorted or a sorted T cell fraction (not recorded which). The receptors shown here come from a male donor with ankylosing spondylitis or in good health (not recorded which).

This clonotype was seen many times. The chain uses TRBV9 and TRBJ2-3; 8 bases align to TRBD1. The V gene end was trimmed by 3 bases and the J gene end by 6 bases; junction bases not matched to a gene: 9. In germline, CDR1 is SGDLS, CDR2 YYNGEE. The CDR3 is 15 residues long. The CDR3 coding sequence is TGTGCCAGCAGCGCGCCTCAGGGGGCAGGGGATACGCAGTATTTT. It is translated as CASSAPQGAGDTQYF.

The J gene is TRBJ2-1, the V gene TRBV9; 7 bases align to TRBD2. CDR3 length: 16 amino acids. After removal of 3 bases from V and 3 bases from J, the junction contained 9 bases not matched to a gene. CDR1 and CDR2 from the germline V gene are SGDLS and YYNGEE. CDR3 protein: CASSDSPSGIYNEQFF. The CDR3 nucleotides read TGTGCCAGCAGCGATTCACCTAGCGGCATCTACAATGAGCAGTTCTTC. Combining the CDR3 with reference TRBV9 and TRBJ2-1 gives the whole variable domain DSGVTQTPKHLITATGQRVTLRCSPRSGDLSVYWYQQSLDQGLQFLIQYYNGEERAKGNILERFSAQQFPDLHSELNLSSLELGDSALYFCASSDSPSGIYNEQFFGPGTRLTVL.

This clonotype has only a few counts. This sequence joins TRBV9 and TRBJ1-2, with a weak D call TRBD1 (6 bases). The CDR3 sequence is 16 residues long. The germline V and J ends were trimmed by 3 bases and 3 bases, with 18 bases remaining between them. Germline CDR1 SGDLS, CDR2 YYNGEE. In DNA form, the CDR3 reads TGTGCCAGCAGCGCGACCAGGGGCGCGCTTGACTATGGCTACACCTTC. The encoded protein is CASSATRGALDYGYTF.

This clonotype was recorded many times. This sequence joins TRBV9 and TRBJ2-3; D may match TRBD1 or TRBD2 (5 bases each). V dropped 0 bases and J dropped 6 bases, with 14 bases sitting between them. This CDR3 contains 15 residues. The germline V gene has CDR1 SGDLS and CDR2 YYNGEE. The CDR3 DNA reads as TGTGCCAGCAGCGTAGTTGTGGGGCCGGGGGATACGCAGTATTTT. Amino acids: CASSVVVGPGDTQYF.

This clonotype was seen at least ten times. In nucleotides, the CDR3 is TGTGCCAGCAGCGCAGGCCCAGATCAAGAGACCCAGTACTTC. Translated: CASSAGPDQETQYF. V gene TRBV9 combines with J gene TRBJ2-5; D unresolved. V was pared by 3 bases and J by 2 bases, with 11 bases between. The CDR3 is 14 residues long. Germline CDR1 reads SGDLS; CDR2 reads YYNGEE.

This clonotype showed up many times. The V call is TRBV9, the J call TRBJ2-2; maybe TRBD1 (6 bases). CDR3 length equals 17 residues. V was shortened by 0 bases and J by 0 bases, with 12 bases between the two germline ends. Germline V CDR1 and CDR2: SGDLS, YYNGEE. The CDR3 loop reads CASSVVRDNPNTGELFF. The CDR3 nucleotides are TGTGCCAGCAGCGTAGTAAGGGACAACCCGAACACCGGGGAGCTGTTTTTT.

In its sample, this clonotype was seen many times. The chain carries TRBV19 and TRBJ2-7; a possible D gene is TRBD1 (6 bases). Germline CDR1 and CDR2: LNHDA and SQIVND (reference sequence). The CDR3 is 14 amino acids. V was pared by 7 bases and J by 5 bases, with 18 bases between. The CDR3 loop is CASNPSMGAHEQYV. The CDR3 region has the DNA TGTGCCAGTAACCCCTCGATGGGGGCCCACGAGCAGTACGTC.

This clonotype is labeled as medium-sized. The V call is TRBV9, the J call TRBJ2-3; D remains ambiguous. The CDR3 spans 15 residues. Per germline, CDR1 SGDLS and CDR2 YYNGEE. V gave up 1 base and J gave up 0 bases, with 9 bases separating them. The CDR3 DNA sequence: TGTGCCAGCAGCGTAACGGCAGCTAGCACAGATACGCAGTATTTT. Amino acid sequence: CASSVTAASTDTQYF.

Comment on this clonotype: This may stem from a read error, because a much larger clone lies one nucleotide away. This chain joins TRBV9 and TRBJ2-3; no firm D call. Per the germline V gene, CDR1 is SGDLS and CDR2 is YYNGEE. V lost 0 bases and J 5 bases, leaving 4 bases between the germline ends. CDR3 length: 12 amino acids. CDR3 bases: TGTGCCAGCAGCGTAGACAGAGATACGCAGTATTTT. Its protein product is CASSVDRDTQYF.

This clonotype was counted at least ten times. The genes are TRBV9 and TRBJ1-1, with D hard to call. This CDR3 comprises 15 residues. The V end lost 4 bases, the J end lost 1 base, and 14 bases lay between the germline ends. Germline V CDR1 and CDR2: SGDLS, YYNGEE. CDR3 region: CASSPMRRGNTEAFF. In DNA form, the CDR3 reads TGTGCCAGCAGCCCAATGAGAAGAGGGAACACTGAAGCTTTCTTT.

By sample share, this clonotype is medium-sized (0.01 to 0.1%). This chain uses TRBV9 with TRBJ2-3, with unresolved D. Looked up from germline, CDR1 is SGDLS and CDR2 is YYNGEE. The CDR3 is 11 residues long. Trimming stripped 0 bases from V and 8 bases from J, with 4 bases between. As DNA, the CDR3 is TGTGCCAGCAGCGTAGGGGGTACGCAGTATTTT. This encodes CASSVGGTQYF.

The chain recombines TRBV9 with TRBJ1-6; a possible D gene is TRBD1 (5 bases). Between the trimmed V and J ends, which lost 3 bases and 6 bases, there was a span of 7 bases. The CDR3 is made up of 13 amino acids. Germline CDR1 is SGDLS and CDR2 is YYNGEE. The CDR3 DNA reads as TGTGCCAGCAGCGACGGGGGTAATTCACCCCTCCACTTT. As protein: CASSDGGNSPLHF.

This clonotype was found many times. V usage is TRBV9 and J usage is TRBJ2-1; 9 bases are shared with TRBD2. The CDR3 spans 16 residues. With 0 bases clipped from V and 2 bases from J, the junction kept 3 bases outside the gene matches. Per the germline V gene, CDR1 is SGDLS and CDR2 is YYNGEE. The CDR3 loop reads CASSVDLAGPYNEQFF. Written as DNA, the CDR3 is TGTGCCAGCAGCGTAGACCTAGCGGGACCCTACAATGAGCAGTTCTTC.

The chain links TRBV9 to TRBJ2-1; 13 bases line up with TRBD2. Trimming cost V 4 bases and J 0 bases; bases outside gene matches: 10. CDR3 size: 19 residues. Germline CDR1 reads SGDLS; CDR2 reads YYNGEE. CDR3 DNA: TGTGCCAGCAGCCCCACGACTAGCGGGGGGCGCAGCTCCTACAATGAGCAGTTCTTC. It encodes CASSPTTSGGRSSYNEQFF.

This clonotype has just a few counts. V usage is TRBV9 and J usage is TRBJ1-2; D not resolved. This CDR3 is 13 amino acids long. Germline V gene sequence: CDR1 SGDLS, CDR2 YYNGEE. V lost 3 bases and J lost 2, with 8 bases in between. CDR3 amino acids: CASSAGRNYGYTF. CDR3 sequence (DNA): TGTGCCAGCAGCGCCGGACGGAACTATGGCTACACCTTC.

This clonotype was picked up many times. The rearrangement uses TRBV9 and TRBJ2-1, with 8 bases aligning to TRBD1. With 3 bases clipped from V and 5 bases from J, the junction kept 10 bases outside the gene matches. The CDR3 has 16 amino acids. CDR1 and CDR2 (germline): SGDLS, YYNGEE. The chain's CDR3 is CASSAHRDRPDNEQFF. Here the CDR3 DNA reads TGTGCCAGCAGCGCACATCGGGACAGGCCTGACAATGAGCAGTTCTTC.

This clonotype was observed a handful of times. The gene calls are TRBV9 and TRBJ2-3; D is undetermined. The CDR3 length is 12 residues. Trimming removed 4 bases at V and 4 bases at J, with 7 bases between. Germline CDR1 is SGDLS and CDR2 is YYNGEE. The CDR3: CASSTRPDTQYF. The CDR3 DNA reads TGTGCCAGCAGCACCCGGCCAGATACGCAGTATTTT. The whole variable domain, filled in from reference TRBV9 and TRBJ2-3, reads DSGVTQTPKHLITATGQRVTLRCSPRSGDLSVYWYQQSLDQGLQFLIQYYNGEERAKGNILERFSAQQFPDLHSELNLSSLELGDSALYFCASSTRPDTQYFGPGTRLTVL.

The rearrangement links TRBV9 to TRBJ2-1, with 10 bases aligning to TRBD2. Germline V lookup: CDR1 SGDLS, CDR2 YYNGEE. After removal of 3 bases from V and 0 bases from J, the junction contained 15 bases not matched to a gene. The CDR3 extends over 20 amino acids. Written as DNA, the CDR3 is TGTGCCAGCAGCGGAGAGGTCCTAGCGGGAGCCGGAAGCTCCTACAATGAGCAGTTCTTC. It yields the protein CASSGEVLAGAGSSYNEQFF.

This clonotype is deemed medium-sized. V is TRBV9 and J is TRBJ1-2, with a tentative D call TRBD1 (6 bases). There are 15 residues in the CDR3. Looked up from germline, CDR1 is SGDLS and CDR2 is YYNGEE. V was trimmed by 0 bases and J by 5 bases, leaving 14 bases between them. As DNA, the CDR3 is TGTGCCAGCAGCGTAGGACAGGACGATCCGTATGGCTACACCTTC. Its protein is CASSVGQDDPYGYTF.

This clonotype was counted a few times. The genes are TRBV9 and TRBJ2-5; 7 positions match TRBD1. After removal of 4 bases from V and 5 bases from J, the junction contained 8 bases not matched to a gene. The CDR3 runs 14 residues. In germline, CDR1 is SGDLS, CDR2 YYNGEE. CDR3: CASSTRQGGETQYF. The CDR3 DNA reads as TGTGCCAGCAGCACACGACAGGGTGGCGAGACCCAGTACTTC.

This clonotype is classed as medium-sized. This chain uses TRBV9 with TRBJ2-3; 9 bases map to TRBD2. V dropped 3 bases and J dropped 1; count of bases not matched to a gene: 3. Germline CDR1 reads SGDLS; CDR2 reads YYNGEE. There are 15 residues in the CDR3. CDR3 sequence (DNA): TGTGCCAGCAGCGGAGCTAGCGGGGGCACAGATACGCAGTATTTT. It encodes CASSGASGGTDTQYF.

The table lists this clonotype with many counts. The V and J genes are TRBV9 and TRBJ2-1; D is unresolved. This CDR3 spans 12 amino acids. V was trimmed by 3 bases and J by 5 bases, leaving 6 bases between them. Germline-derived CDR1 and CDR2 are SGDLS and YYNGEE. CDR3 loop: CASSGPNNEQFF. As DNA, the CDR3 is TGTGCCAGCAGCGGGCCTAACAATGAGCAGTTCTTC.

This clonotype ranks as medium-sized. V usage is TRBV9 and J usage is TRBJ2-3; 7 bases match TRBD1. Germline assignment: CDR1 SGDLS and CDR2 YYNGEE. This CDR3 comprises 16 residues. The V and J ends lost 4 bases and 6 bases, in that order; junction bases with no gene match: 14. CDR3 region: CASSPVSGDRTDTQYF. CDR3 nucleotide sequence: TGTGCCAGCAGCCCCGTTAGTGGGGACAGAACGGATACGCAGTATTTT.

This clonotype counts as medium-sized. The J gene is TRBJ1-2, the V gene TRBV9; 11 positions match TRBD1. In germline, CDR1 is SGDLS, CDR2 YYNGEE. Trimming took 4 bases from V and 5 from J; bases not matched to a gene: 10. This CDR3 comprises 16 residues. The CDR3 sequence is CASSFPRTGGSYGYTF. For the CDR3, the DNA is TGTGCCAGCAGCTTTCCCAGGACAGGGGGCTCGTATGGCTACACCTTC.

This clonotype ranks as medium-sized. The gene calls are TRBV9 and TRBJ2-2; 8 bases line up with TRBD1. The CDR3 is 16 amino acids. V lost 4 bases and J lost 0; bases outside the gene matches: 5. Germline lookup yields CDR1 SGDLS and CDR2 YYNGEE. The CDR3 here is CASSPRTGTNTGELFF. CDR3 sequence (DNA): TGTGCCAGCAGCCCGAGGACAGGGACGAACACCGGGGAGCTGTTTTTT.

There are a few counts of this clonotype. The chain couples TRBV9 to TRBJ2-1; 7 positions agree with TRBD2. The CDR3 consists of 17 residues. Germline lookup yields CDR1 SGDLS and CDR2 YYNGEE. Trimming removed 2 bases from V and 7 bases from J; junction bases left unmatched: 15. This CDR3 is CASSVLAGVILGNEQFF. The CDR3 nucleotides are TGTGCCAGCAGCGTCTTGGCGGGAGTAATATTAGGTAATGAGCAGTTCTTC. The variable domain in full, with the rest retrieved from reference TRBV9 and TRBJ2-1, is DSGVTQTPKHLITATGQRVTLRCSPRSGDLSVYWYQQSLDQGLQFLIQYYNGEERAKGNILERFSAQQFPDLHSELNLSSLELGDSALYFCASSVLAGVILGNEQFFGPGTRLTVL.

By its share, this clonotype is medium-sized. This chain uses TRBV9 with TRBJ2-2; D uncertain. CDR1 SGDLS and CDR2 YYNGEE come from the germline V gene. The CDR3 contains 14 residues. Deletions cut 2 bases from V and 2 bases from J, with 7 bases between. The DNA of the CDR3 is TGTGCCAGCAGCGTGGCAGTCAACACCGGGGAGCTGTTTTTT. This gives the protein CASSVAVNTGELFF.